Sequencing of this TCR beta chain was carried out in a study of T-cell reconstitution after alpha-beta-depleted transplantation in children. Details on this clonotype: The antigen is unknown.

A library of TCRbeta sequences, prepared with unique molecular identifiers, was generated. A single record per CDR3 protein comes from TCRdb applying MiXCR to the PCR reads. The data contain about 580,000 distinct CDR3 sequences, 25% to 30% of them singletons. The CDR3 is made up of 16 amino acids. Germline V gene data show CDR1 as SGHDT and CDR2 as YYEEEE. Deletions cut 2 bases from V and 3 bases from J, with 16 bases between. Study findings and constraints: The high TCRbeta diversity at day 60 in some patients came from surviving recipient T cells and thymic progenitors. From newly produced T cells came most of the T-cell counts and diversity one year after transplant. Reportedly, roughly two months post-transplant, alpha-beta T cells arose from several hundred expanded graft clones.

The chain has TRBV5-6 and TRBJ2-3, with D perhaps TRBD1 (5 bases). This specimen was PBMCs, taken before TCRalphabeta/CD19-depleted stem cell transplant. The sequence was collected from a boy younger than two with Wiskott-Aldrich syndrome, due to receive a stem cell transplant. CDR3 region: CASSFRTLDMTDTQYF. CDR3 nucleotides: TGTGCCAGCAGCTTCCGGACCCTGGACATGACAGATACGCAGTATTTT. Combining the CDR3 with reference TRBV5-6 and TRBJ2-3 gives the whole variable domain DAGVTQSPTHLIKTRGQQVTLRCSPKSGHDTVSWYQQALGQGPQFIFQYYEEEERQRGNFPDRFSGHQFPNYSSELNVNALLLGDSALYLCASSFRTLDMTDTQYFGPGTRLTVL.